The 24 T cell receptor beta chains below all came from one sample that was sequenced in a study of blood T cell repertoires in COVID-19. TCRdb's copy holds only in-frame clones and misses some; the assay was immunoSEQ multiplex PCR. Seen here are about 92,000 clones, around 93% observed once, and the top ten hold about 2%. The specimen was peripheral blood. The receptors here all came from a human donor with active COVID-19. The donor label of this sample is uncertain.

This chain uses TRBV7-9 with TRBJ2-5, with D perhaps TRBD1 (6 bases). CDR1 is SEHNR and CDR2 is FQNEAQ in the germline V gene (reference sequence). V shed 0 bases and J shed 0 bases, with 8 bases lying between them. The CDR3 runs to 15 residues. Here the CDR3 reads CASSLATGHQETQYF. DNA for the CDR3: TGTGCCAGCAGCTTAGCGACAGGCCACCAAGAGACCCAGTACTTC.

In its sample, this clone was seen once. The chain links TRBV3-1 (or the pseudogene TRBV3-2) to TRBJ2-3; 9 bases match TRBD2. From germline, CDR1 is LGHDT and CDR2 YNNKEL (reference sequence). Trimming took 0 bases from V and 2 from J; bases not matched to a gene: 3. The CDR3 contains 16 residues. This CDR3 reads CASSQEGLAHTDTQYF. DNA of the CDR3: TGTGCCAGCAGCCAAGAGGGACTAGCCCACACAGATACGCAGTATTTT.

The CDR3 protein is CASSLTGYQETQYF. For the CDR3, the DNA is TGTGCCAGCTCATTGACAGGGTACCAAGAGACCCAGTACTTC. V is TRBV18 and J is TRBJ2-5, with 7 bases that match TRBD1. Germline lookup yields CDR1 KGHSH and CDR2 LQKENI. The CDR3 is 14 amino acids. V lost 5 bases, J lost 0 bases, and 3 bases stayed unmatched.

The DNA of the CDR3 is TGTGCCAGCAGTCCCCTAGGGGGAGGGAACTATGGCTACACCTTC. Translating it yields CASSPLGGGNYGYTF. The J gene is TRBJ1-2, the V gene TRBV25-1; D perhaps matches TRBD1 (6 bases). CDR1 is MGHDK and CDR2 is SYGVNS in the germline V gene. This CDR3 has 15 amino acids. Between the trimmed V and J ends, which lost 5 bases and 2 bases, there was a span of 15 bases.

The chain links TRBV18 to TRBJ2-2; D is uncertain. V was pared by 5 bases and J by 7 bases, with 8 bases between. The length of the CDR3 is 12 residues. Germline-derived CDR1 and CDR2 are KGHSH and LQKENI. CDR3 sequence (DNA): TGTGCCAGCTCATCCTTTTTCGGGGAGCTGTTTTTT. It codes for CASSSFFGELFF. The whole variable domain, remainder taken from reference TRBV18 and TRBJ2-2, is NAGVMQNPRHLVRRRGQEARLRCSPMKGHSHVYWYRQLPEEGLKFMVYLQKENIIDESGMPKERFSAEFPKEGPSILRIQQVVRGDSAAYFCASSSFFGELFFGEGSRLTVL.

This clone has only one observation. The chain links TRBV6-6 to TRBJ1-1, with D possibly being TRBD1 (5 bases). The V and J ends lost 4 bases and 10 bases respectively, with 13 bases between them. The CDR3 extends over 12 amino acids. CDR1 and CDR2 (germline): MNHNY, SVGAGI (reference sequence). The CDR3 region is CASSLTAGSAFF. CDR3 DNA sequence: TGTGCCAGCAGTTTGACAGCCGGTTCAGCTTTCTTT.

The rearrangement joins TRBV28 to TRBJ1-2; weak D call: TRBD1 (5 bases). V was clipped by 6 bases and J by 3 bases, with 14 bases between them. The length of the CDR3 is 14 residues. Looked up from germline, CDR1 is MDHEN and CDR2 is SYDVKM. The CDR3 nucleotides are TGTGCCAGCAGCGGCGGGGGTTCGTACTATGGCTACACCTTC. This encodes CASSGGGSYYGYTF.

Here the CDR3 DNA reads TGCAGCGTTGTGGCGGGGTCGAACACCGGGGAGCTGTTTTTT. This encodes CSVVAGSNTGELFF. The chain is built from TRBV29-1 and TRBJ2-2; D is perhaps TRBD2 (6 bases). This CDR3 has 14 amino acids. Trimming stripped 4 bases from V and 0 bases from J, with 9 bases between. Germline CDR1 SQVTM, CDR2 ANQGSEA.

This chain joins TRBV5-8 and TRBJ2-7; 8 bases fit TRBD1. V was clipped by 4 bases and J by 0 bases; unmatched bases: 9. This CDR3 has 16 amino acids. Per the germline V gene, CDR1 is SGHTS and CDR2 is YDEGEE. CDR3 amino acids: CASSPGTGPSSYEQYF. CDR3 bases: TGTGCCAGCAGCCCCGGGACAGGCCCTAGCTCCTACGAGCAGTACTTC.

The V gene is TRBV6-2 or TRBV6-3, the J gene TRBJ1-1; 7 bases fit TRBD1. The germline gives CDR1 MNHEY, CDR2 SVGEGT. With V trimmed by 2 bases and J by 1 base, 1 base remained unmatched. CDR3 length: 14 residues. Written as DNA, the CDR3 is TGTGCCAGCAGTTACCACAGGGGGAACACTGAAGCTTTCTTT. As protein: CASSYHRGNTEAFF.

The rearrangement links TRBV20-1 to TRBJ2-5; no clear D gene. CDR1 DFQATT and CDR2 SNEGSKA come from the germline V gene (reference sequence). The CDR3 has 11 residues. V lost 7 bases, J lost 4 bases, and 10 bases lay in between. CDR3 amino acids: CSESTLETQYF. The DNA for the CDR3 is TGCAGTGAGTCTACTTTAGAGACCCAGTACTTC.

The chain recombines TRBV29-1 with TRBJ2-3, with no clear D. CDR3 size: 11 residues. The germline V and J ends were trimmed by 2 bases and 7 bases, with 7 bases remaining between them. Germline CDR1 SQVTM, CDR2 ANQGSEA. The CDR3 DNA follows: TGCAGCGTTGAATACGCTAATACGCAGTATTTT. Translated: CSVEYANTQYF.

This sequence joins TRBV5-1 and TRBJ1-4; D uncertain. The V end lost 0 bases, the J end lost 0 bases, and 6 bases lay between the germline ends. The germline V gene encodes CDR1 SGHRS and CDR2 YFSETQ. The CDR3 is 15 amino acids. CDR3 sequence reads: CASSLDRSTNEKLFF. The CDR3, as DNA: TGCGCCAGCAGCTTGGACAGATCAACTAATGAAAAACTGTTTTTT.

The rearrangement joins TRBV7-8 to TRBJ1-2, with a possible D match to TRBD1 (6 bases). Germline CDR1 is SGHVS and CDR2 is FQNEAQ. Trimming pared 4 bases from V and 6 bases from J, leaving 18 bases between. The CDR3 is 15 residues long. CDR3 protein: CASSSRGRAGHGYTF. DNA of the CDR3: TGTGCCAGCAGCTCGAGGGGGAGGGCAGGTCATGGCTACACCTTC. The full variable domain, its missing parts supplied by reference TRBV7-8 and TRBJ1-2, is GAGVSQSPRYKVAKRGQDVALRCDPISGHVSLFWYQQALGQGPEFLTYFQNEAQLDKSGLPSDRFFAERPEGSVSTLKIQRTQQEDSAVYLCASSSRGRAGHGYTFGSGTRLTVV.

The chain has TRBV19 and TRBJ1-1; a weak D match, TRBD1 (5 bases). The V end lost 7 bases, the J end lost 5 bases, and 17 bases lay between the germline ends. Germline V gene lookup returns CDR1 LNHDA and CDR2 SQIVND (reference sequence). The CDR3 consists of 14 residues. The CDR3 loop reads CASNDRGARTEAFF. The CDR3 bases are TGTGCCAGTAACGATAGGGGCGCGAGAACTGAAGCTTTCTTT.

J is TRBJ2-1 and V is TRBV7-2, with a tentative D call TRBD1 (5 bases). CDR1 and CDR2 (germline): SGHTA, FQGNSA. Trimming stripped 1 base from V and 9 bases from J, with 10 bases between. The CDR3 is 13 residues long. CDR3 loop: CASSLGGPGEQFF. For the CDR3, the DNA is TGTGCCAGCAGCTTAGGGGGCCCTGGTGAGCAGTTCTTC.

The CDR3 DNA follows: TGTGCCAGCAGCTTAACTTCCCGCGGGCAACTCTATGGCTACACCTTC. It encodes CASSLTSRGQLYGYTF. V and J are TRBV7-9 and TRBJ1-2; the D is unclear. V was pared by 2 bases and J by 4 bases, with 17 bases between. Germline V CDR1 and CDR2: SEHNR, FQNEAQ (reference sequence). This CDR3 has 16 amino acids.

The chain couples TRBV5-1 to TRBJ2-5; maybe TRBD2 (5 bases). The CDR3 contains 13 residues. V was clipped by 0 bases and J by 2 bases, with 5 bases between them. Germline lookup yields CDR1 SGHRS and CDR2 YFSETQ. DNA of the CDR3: TGCGCCAGCAGCTTGGGGGAGCAAGAGACCCAGTACTTC. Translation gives CASSLGEQETQYF.

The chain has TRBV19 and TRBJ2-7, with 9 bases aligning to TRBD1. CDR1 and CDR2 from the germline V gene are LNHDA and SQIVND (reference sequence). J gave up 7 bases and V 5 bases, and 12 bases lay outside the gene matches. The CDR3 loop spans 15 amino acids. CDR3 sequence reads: CASSSTGGLSGEQYF. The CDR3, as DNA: TGTGCCAGTAGTTCGACAGGGGGTCTATCGGGAGAGCAGTACTTC.

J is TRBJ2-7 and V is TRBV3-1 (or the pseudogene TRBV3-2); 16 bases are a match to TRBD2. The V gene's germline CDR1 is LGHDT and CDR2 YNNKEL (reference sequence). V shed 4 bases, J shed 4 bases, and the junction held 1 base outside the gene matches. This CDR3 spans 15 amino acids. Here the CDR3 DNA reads TGTGCCAGCAGCCGGGGACTAGCGGGGGGGTACGAGCAGTACTTC. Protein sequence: CASSRGLAGGYEQYF.

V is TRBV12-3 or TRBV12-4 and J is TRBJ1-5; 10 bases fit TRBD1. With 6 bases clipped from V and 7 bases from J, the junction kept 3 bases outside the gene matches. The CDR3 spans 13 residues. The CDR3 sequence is CASRGQGNQPQHF. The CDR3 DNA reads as TGTGCCAGCAGGGGACAGGGGAACCAGCCCCAGCATTTT.

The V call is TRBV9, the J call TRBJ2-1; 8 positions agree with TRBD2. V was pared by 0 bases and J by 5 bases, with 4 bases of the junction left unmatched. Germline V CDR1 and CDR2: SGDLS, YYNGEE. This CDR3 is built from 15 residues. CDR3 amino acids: CASSVVAGGHNEQFF. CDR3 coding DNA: TGTGCCAGCAGCGTAGTGGCGGGGGGTCACAATGAGCAGTTCTTC.

This CDR3 reads CASSQDRGSGNQPQHF. The CDR3 DNA sequence: TGTGCCAGCAGCCAAGACCGGGGATCGGGCAATCAGCCCCAGCATTTT. The V and J genes are TRBV4-2 and TRBJ1-5, with D unclear. This CDR3 comprises 16 residues. V shed 0 bases and J shed 2 bases, with 11 bases lying between them. Germline CDR1 LGHNA, CDR2 YNFKEQ.

CDR3 coding DNA: TGCGCCAGCAGCGTTGAGCAAGAGACCCAGTACTTC. The encoded protein is CASSVEQETQYF. The genes are TRBV5-1 and TRBJ2-5; D uncertain. The V end was cut by 4 bases, the J end by 2 bases, with 6 bases between. The CDR3 is 12 amino acids. Germline assignment: CDR1 SGHRS and CDR2 YFSETQ.